These 18 T cell receptor beta chains came from one sample sequenced in a study of blood T cell repertoires in COVID-19. The method was immunoSEQ multiplex PCR; TCRdb's version includes in-frame clones alone and lacks a portion of them. The table shows about 200,000 clones, with around 79% occurring only once. The sequencing input was peripheral blood. These receptor sequences come from a man aged 50-60 years who had recovered from COVID-19.

The J gene is TRBJ1-6, the V gene TRBV28, with D hard to call. This CDR3 contains 17 residues. V lost 3 bases, J lost 0 bases, and 12 bases lay in between. Germline V gene lookup returns CDR1 MDHEN and CDR2 SYDVKM. The CDR3: CASSLGLGSSYNSPLHF. CDR3 coding DNA: TGTGCCAGCAGTTTGGGTCTTGGGAGCTCCTATAATTCACCCCTCCACTTT.

This rearrangement joins TRBV28 to TRBJ2-7; TRBD1 matches 7 bases. Looked up from germline, CDR1 is MDHEN and CDR2 is SYDVKM. With V trimmed by 8 bases and J by 3 bases, 7 bases remained unmatched. The CDR3 is made up of 13 amino acids. The CDR3 DNA reads TGTGCCAGCCTTGACAGGGAAAACTACGAGCAGTACTTC. Residues: CASLDRENYEQYF.

The chain uses TRBV9 and TRBJ2-5; weak D call: TRBD1 (5 bases). The CDR3 covers 14 residues. The ends were cut back, 4 bases at V and 0 bases at J, with 10 bases in the middle. CDR1 SGDLS and CDR2 YYNGEE come from the germline V gene. CDR3 in DNA: TGTGCCAGCAGCCCCGCAGGGAACCAAGAGACCCAGTACTTC. This gives the protein CASSPAGNQETQYF.

The genes are TRBV7-8 and TRBJ1-6; 9 bases are a match to TRBD1. The CDR3 spans 16 residues. CDR1 and CDR2 (germline): SGHVS, FQNEAQ. J gave up 8 bases and V 1 base, and 6 bases lay outside the gene matches. The CDR3 bases are TGTGCCAGCAGCTTAGATACCGGGACAGGGTATTCACCCCTCCACTTT. Protein sequence: CASSLDTGTGYSPLHF.

The count of this clone is one. V and J are TRBV12-3 or TRBV12-4 and TRBJ2-7; D is perhaps TRBD1 (5 bases). This CDR3 is 13 amino acids long. Trimming left V 2 bases short and J 2 bases short, with 7 bases between. In DNA form, the CDR3 reads TGTGCCAGCAGTTTATTGGACACCTACGAGCAGTACTTC. It yields the protein CASSLLDTYEQYF.

Only a few counts were recorded for this clone. The genes are TRBV5-4 and TRBJ2-5; 10 bases are shared with TRBD2. The germline CDR1 and CDR2 sequences are SGHNT and YYREEE (reference sequence). CDR3 length equals 16 residues. The junction had 9 bases not matched to a gene; V was cut back by 2 bases and J by 5 bases. For the CDR3, the DNA is TGTGCCAGCAGCTTTTTGGCTAGCGGGAGCGGCGAGACCCAGTACTTC. Translation: CASSFLASGSGETQYF.

The gene calls are TRBV21-1 and TRBJ2-7; no check of the table's D call, TRBD1, against the DNA was made. TRBV21-1 is an annotated pseudogene. The CDR3 consists of 16 residues. The CDR3 region is CASSKGWQGHSYEQYF. In DNA form, the CDR3 reads TGTGCCAGCAGCAAAGGCTGGCAGGGGCACTCCTACGAGCAGTACTTC.

The V gene is TRBV7-2, the J gene TRBJ1-2; D is possibly TRBD1 (5 bases). CDR3 size: 18 residues. CDR1 is SGHTA, CDR2 FQGNSA, per germline. The ends were cut back, 2 bases at V and 2 bases at J, with 21 bases in the middle. The CDR3 loop is CASSLLGGTIGTNYGYTF. CDR3 DNA sequence: TGTGCCAGCAGCTTATTGGGGGGGACTATCGGAACAAACTATGGCTACACCTTC.

The chain joins TRBV15 to TRBJ2-5; the D gene is possibly TRBD1 (5 bases). This CDR3 is built from 14 residues. Trimming left V 0 bases short and J 5 bases short, with 10 bases between. Germline values: CDR1 LNHNV, CDR2 YYDKDF (reference sequence). The CDR3 nucleotides read TGTGCCACCAGCAGAGATTTACAGGCGGAGACCCAGTACTTC. Encoded protein: CATSRDLQAETQYF.

This clone appeared a single time. This rearrangement joins TRBV27 to TRBJ2-7; a possible D gene is TRBD1 (6 bases). This CDR3 spans 16 amino acids. V was shortened by 5 bases and J by 3 bases, with 20 bases between the two germline ends. Germline loops: CDR1 MNHEY, CDR2 SMNVEV (reference sequence). For the CDR3, the DNA is TGTGCCAGCAGTAGGCGGCAGGGGTCGGTCAACTACGAGCAGTACTTC. Its translation: CASSRRQGSVNYEQYF.

This chain joins TRBV27 and TRBJ2-7; 7 positions match TRBD2. Germline-derived CDR1 and CDR2 are MNHEY and SMNVEV (reference sequence). V shed 3 bases, J shed 6 bases, and the junction held 8 bases outside the gene matches. CDR3 length: 14 amino acids. For the CDR3, the DNA is TGTGCCAGCAGTTTTGGAGGGAGGGCCTTCGAGCAGTACTTC. Translated: CASSFGGRAFEQYF.

The rearrangement uses TRBV29-1 and TRBJ2-4, with D possibly TRBD2 on 7 matching bases. Trimming pared 3 bases from V and 7 bases from J, leaving 16 bases between. The germline V gene has CDR1 SQVTM and CDR2 ANQGSEA. The CDR3 is 14 residues long. The CDR3 spells CSVEVAGARNIQYF. DNA of the CDR3: TGCAGCGTTGAGGTGGCGGGGGCTAGGAACATTCAGTACTTC.

The chain couples TRBV5-1 to TRBJ2-7, with 10 positions matching TRBD2. Germline V gene data show CDR1 as SGHRS and CDR2 as YFSETQ. Unmatched junction bases numbered 11, after V lost 4 bases and J lost 4 bases. This CDR3 has 16 residues. CDR3 coding DNA: TGCGCCAGCAGCCCGGGGGGGGCTAGCGGGAGATACGAGCAGTACTTC. Protein sequence: CASSPGGASGRYEQYF.

This clone was detected a few times. The rearrangement uses TRBV6-5 and TRBJ2-7, with 10 bases lining up with TRBD1. Germline CDR1 MNHEY, CDR2 SVGAGI. J lost 2 bases, V lost 7 bases, and 5 bases had no gene match. The CDR3 runs 14 residues. This chain's CDR3 is CASNRDRGPYEQYF. Here the CDR3 DNA reads TGTGCCAGCAACCGGGACAGGGGCCCCTACGAGCAGTACTTC.

CDR3 region: CASSLLRLRVSLSYEQYF. CDR3 bases: TGTGCCAGCAGTTTATTACGTTTGAGGGTATCGTTGTCCTACGAGCAGTACTTC. The V gene is TRBV28, the J gene TRBJ2-7, with TRBD2 as a possible D gene (5 bases). Per the germline V gene, CDR1 is MDHEN and CDR2 is SYDVKM. The CDR3 runs to 18 residues. Between the trimmed V and J ends, which lost 1 base and 1 base, there was a span of 20 bases. The full variable domain, with the rest looked up from reference TRBV28 and TRBJ2-7, is DVKVTQSSRYLVKRTGEKVFLECVQDMDHENMFWYRQDPGLGLRLIYFSYDVKMKEKGDIPEGYSVSREKKERFSLILESASTNQTSMYLCASSLLRLRVSLSYEQYFGPGTRLTVT.

The chain carries TRBV4-2 and TRBJ2-1, with D possibly being TRBD1 (5 bases). CDR1 is LGHNA, CDR2 YNFKEQ, per germline. This CDR3 is 16 amino acids long. V lost 4 bases and J lost 7, with 20 bases in between. The CDR3: CASSRLISGRGNEQFF. The CDR3 DNA sequence: TGTGCCAGCAGCCGCCTCATATCAGGGCGTGGTAATGAGCAGTTCTTC.

This clone was recorded only once. The V and J genes are TRBV5-1 and TRBJ2-3; the match to TRBD2 covers 11 bases. Losses at the gene ends were 0 bases for V and 3 bases for J; bases not matched to a gene: 6. Germline CDR1 is SGHRS and CDR2 is YFSETQ. CDR3 length equals 17 residues. CDR3 loop: CASSLGATSGSTDTQYF. The CDR3 DNA reads TGCGCCAGCAGCTTGGGGGCTACTAGCGGGAGTACAGATACGCAGTATTTT.

This clone turned up a few times. The rearrangement joins TRBV6-5 to TRBJ2-1, with TRBD2 matching 8 bases. J was trimmed by 0 bases and V by 4 bases; bases with no gene match: 5. The CDR3 runs 16 residues. CDR1 and CDR2 from the germline V gene are MNHEY and SVGAGI. CDR3 amino acids: CASSSRGRTSYNEQFF. CDR3 nucleotide sequence: TGTGCCAGCAGTTCTCGCGGGAGGACCTCCTACAATGAGCAGTTCTTC.